This TCR beta chain originates from a study of cytomegalovirus exposure and HLA in healthy donors. Study-wide results and caveats: Previous analysis showed most TCR beta V segments were productive about 90% or about 30% of the time. Sequencing artifact likely explains a cluster of highly shared sequence variants.

The study sampled nominally healthy donors, though unrecorded immune exposures were likely. Details on this clone: What it recognizes is unknown.

Researchers ran the PCR with 60 Vbeta and 13 Jbeta primers. Profiling relied on immunoSEQ multiplex PCR, and the TCRdb table lists in-frame clones only, not all of them. The sample carries 30,000 to 45,000 clones, roughly 76% recorded once. Sequenced: PBMCs. This TCR was recovered from a woman aged 40 to 50 in good health and CMV-seronegative.

As DNA, the CDR3 is TGTGCCAGCAGTGAAGCTGGCGGGCTGGTCCTCCACTTT. Amino acid sequence: CASSEAGGLVLHF. This chain joins TRBV6-1 and TRBJ1-6; D not certain. The CDR3 is 13 amino acids. V gave up 0 bases and J gave up 15 bases, with 12 bases separating them. Germline-derived CDR1 and CDR2 are MNHNS and SASEGT.